These 12 T cell receptor beta chains originate from one sample sequenced in a study of naive and memory T cell subsets. Both TRBC1 and TRBC2 were covered by a beta constant-region primer of two equimolar oligonucleotides. One entry per CDR3 protein results from TCRdb running MiXCR on the UMI-ligation and nested PCR reads. Among 84,000 or so distinct CDR3 sequences listed, more than 6.5% were seen once. Sequencing was performed on central memory CD4+ T cells from blood. These receptors originate from a human donor in good health.

This chain uses TRBV24-1 with TRBJ2-5, with 7 bases fitting TRBD1. Germline assignment: CDR1 KGHDR and CDR2 SFDVKD. After removal of 5 bases from V and 5 bases from J, the junction contained 10 bases not matched to a gene. The CDR3 extends over 15 amino acids. The CDR3 spells CATSAETGRRETQYF. The CDR3 nucleotides read TGTGCCACCAGTGCCGAGACAGGGCGTCGGGAGACCCAGTACTTC.

The chain has TRBV30 and TRBJ2-6; D is unresolved. The germline V and J ends were trimmed by 4 bases and 4 bases, with 8 bases remaining between them. This CDR3 contains 13 residues. Per germline, CDR1 GTSNPN and CDR2 SVGIG (reference sequence). The CDR3 loop is CAWTLAGANVLTF. DNA for the CDR3: TGTGCCTGGACCTTAGCCGGGGCCAACGTCCTGACTTTC.

This clonotype was picked up many times. The chain couples TRBV6-2 or TRBV6-3 to TRBJ1-5; D is unresolved. The germline V gene has CDR1 MNHEY and CDR2 SVGEGT. V was pared by 2 bases and J by 2 bases, with 10 bases between. The CDR3 is 15 residues long. In nucleotides, the CDR3 is TGTGCCAGCAGTTACGGTAACACGGGCAATCAGCCCCAGCATTTT. Amino acid sequence: CASSYGNTGNQPQHF.

This clonotype was recorded a few times. V and J are TRBV30 and TRBJ2-1; weak D call: TRBD1 (6 bases). The germline gives CDR1 GTSNPN, CDR2 SVGIG (reference sequence). V was trimmed by 5 bases and J by 7 bases, leaving 18 bases between them. This CDR3 comprises 14 residues. This CDR3 is CAWSKGTSVNEQFF. CDR3 DNA: TGTGCCTGGTCAAAAGGGACAAGCGTTAATGAGCAGTTCTTC.

The table lists this clonotype with many counts. The chain uses TRBV4-2 and TRBJ1-4, with a possible D match to TRBD1 (5 bases). V lost 1 base and J 3 bases, leaving 9 bases between the germline ends. The CDR3 loop spans 15 amino acids. Per the germline V gene, CDR1 is LGHNA and CDR2 is YNFKEQ. CDR3: CASSQGQRSNEKLFF. The CDR3 nucleotides read TGTGCCAGCAGCCAAGGACAGCGTTCTAATGAAAAACTGTTTTTT.

This clonotype was observed many times. Written as DNA, the CDR3 is TGTGCCAGCAGCTTAGATATGGGCAGGTACACTGAAGCTTTCTTT. This translates into CASSLDMGRYTEAFF. The chain joins TRBV7-2 to TRBJ1-1; D not resolved. The length of the CDR3 is 15 residues. Germline V gene lookup returns CDR1 SGHTA and CDR2 FQGNSA. V gave up 1 base and J gave up 3 bases, with 12 bases separating them.

This clonotype occurred many times. This CDR3 is CSASPGPTHGYTF. The CDR3 region has the DNA TGCAGTGCTAGTCCCGGGCCCACCCATGGCTACACCTTC. V and J are TRBV20-1 and TRBJ1-2, with D hard to call. This CDR3 comprises 13 residues. V was pared by 3 bases and J by 6 bases, with 14 bases between. Germline CDR1 reads DFQATT; CDR2 reads SNEGSKA (reference sequence).

This clonotype was found many times. The junction departs from germline at one end; a sequencing error may be responsible. The CDR3, as DNA: TGTGCCGGCAGACAGGGAGGCTACACCTTC. Translating gives CAGRQGGYTF. The V call is TRBV11-2, the J call TRBJ1-2; 7 nucleotides agree with TRBD1. The CDR3 sequence is 10 residues long. Germline loops: CDR1 SGHAT, CDR2 FQNNGV.

The rearrangement joins TRBV7-9 to TRBJ2-2; no clear D gene. Germline values: CDR1 SEHNR, CDR2 FQNEAQ (reference sequence). The CDR3 is 13 residues long. Trimming stripped 6 bases from V and 3 bases from J, with 8 bases between. The DNA for the CDR3 is TGTGCCAGCAGAGAAACAGACACCGGGGAGCTGTTTTTT. Protein sequence: CASRETDTGELFF.

The table lists this clonotype with many counts. The chain employs TRBV7-2 and TRBJ1-2; 11 bases are a match to TRBD1. Unmatched junction bases numbered 5, after V lost 1 base and J lost 1 base. The CDR3 consists of 17 residues. In germline, CDR1 is SGHTA, CDR2 FQGNSA. The CDR3 DNA follows: TGTGCCAGCAGCTTAGGGGACAGGGGGGGATTTAACTATGGCTACACCTTC. Encoded protein: CASSLGDRGGFNYGYTF.

This chain links TRBV29-1 with TRBJ2-1; TRBD2 is a possible D gene (5 bases). The CDR3 runs 13 residues. Trimming cost V 5 bases and J 5 bases, with 13 bases left between them. Germline values: CDR1 SQVTM, CDR2 ANQGSEA. CDR3 residues: CSVHGLKNNEQFF. For the CDR3, the DNA is TGCAGCGTTCACGGACTGAAGAACAATGAGCAGTTCTTC.

This clonotype was found many times. The chain is built from TRBV9 and TRBJ2-3; the D is unclear. The ends were cut back, 0 bases at V and 2 bases at J, with 4 bases in the middle. Germline V gene lookup returns CDR1 SGDLS and CDR2 YYNGEE. This CDR3 has 13 amino acids. CDR3 nucleotides: TGTGCCAGCAGCGTAGCATCCACAGATACGCAGTATTTT. Encoded protein: CASSVASTDTQYF.